The clone carrying this T cell receptor (beta chain) was counted between two and nine times. Its specificity is not known. J gave up 0 bases and V 5 bases, and 6 bases lay outside the gene matches. This CDR3 comprises 16 residues. This sample is part of a study of response to subunit inactivated influenza vaccine. Regarding the study as a whole: Each seasonal influenza vaccination, the authors suggested, recruits few new T cells.

TCRdb re-derived calls from the RT-PCR reads in MiXCR, one entry per CDR3 protein. This table has around 520,000 distinct CDR3 sequences, 10% to 15% appearing once. The input for sequencing was PBMCs from blood, taken on the day of vaccination. This clonotype was obtained from a man in his forties or fifties who received an inactivated influenza vaccine. This chain uses TRBV12-3 or TRBV12-4 with TRBJ2-3, with TRBD2 matching 9 bases. The CDR3 sequence: CASSVTSGLSTDTQYF. DNA of the CDR3: TGTGCCAGCAGTGTCACTAGCGGGCTAAGCACAGATACGCAGTATTTT.